This T cell receptor beta chain was found in a study of CD8+CD57+ T cells in acquired aplastic anemia. Regarding the study as a whole: The CD8+ Simpson's diversity of patients and controls was not significantly different.

Profiling of TCR beta VDJ combinations and CDR3 sequences used genomic DNA as template. From the reads, TCRdb called clonotypes with MiXCR, one entry per CDR3 protein. The table has some 140,000 distinct CDR3 sequences, about 52% seen once. The CDR3 length is 12 residues. Germline loops: CDR1 SGHNT, CDR2 YYREEE (reference sequence). With 0 bases removed from V and 10 bases from J, the gap between germline ends came to 8 bases. This clonotype was recorded at least ten times. What it binds is unknown. Sequencing involved patients with CD8+CD57+ cell expansion previously shown by flow cytometry. Each of the patients presented with severe acquired aplastic anemia. Prior therapy had not been administered to any patient at the time of blood sampling.

V and J are TRBV5-4 and TRBJ2-1; D not resolved. The clonotype comes from a human donor with aplastic anemia. The sequencing sample was made of sorted CD4+, CD8+, or CD8+CD57+ T cells (not recorded which) from PBMCs. CDR3 residues: CASSLATGEQFF. In nucleotides, the CDR3 is TGTGCCAGCAGCTTGGCTACCGGAGAGCAGTTCTTC.